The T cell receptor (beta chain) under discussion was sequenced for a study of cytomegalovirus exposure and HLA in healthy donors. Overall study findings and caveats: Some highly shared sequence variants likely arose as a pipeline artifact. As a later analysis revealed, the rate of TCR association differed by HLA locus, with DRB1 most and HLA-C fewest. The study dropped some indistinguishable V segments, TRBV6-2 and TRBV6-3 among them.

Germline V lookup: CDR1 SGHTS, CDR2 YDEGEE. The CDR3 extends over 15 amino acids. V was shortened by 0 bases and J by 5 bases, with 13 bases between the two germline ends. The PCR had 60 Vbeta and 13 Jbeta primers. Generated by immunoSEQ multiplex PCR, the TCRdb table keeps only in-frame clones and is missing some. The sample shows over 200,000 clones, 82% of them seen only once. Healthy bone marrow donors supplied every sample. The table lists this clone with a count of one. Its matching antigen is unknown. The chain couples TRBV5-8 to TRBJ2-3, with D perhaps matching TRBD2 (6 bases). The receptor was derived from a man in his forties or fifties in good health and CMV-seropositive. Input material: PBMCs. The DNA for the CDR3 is TGTGCCAGCAGCTTGGGTCTAGCGAGGGAAGATACGCAGTATTTT. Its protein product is CASSLGLAREDTQYF.